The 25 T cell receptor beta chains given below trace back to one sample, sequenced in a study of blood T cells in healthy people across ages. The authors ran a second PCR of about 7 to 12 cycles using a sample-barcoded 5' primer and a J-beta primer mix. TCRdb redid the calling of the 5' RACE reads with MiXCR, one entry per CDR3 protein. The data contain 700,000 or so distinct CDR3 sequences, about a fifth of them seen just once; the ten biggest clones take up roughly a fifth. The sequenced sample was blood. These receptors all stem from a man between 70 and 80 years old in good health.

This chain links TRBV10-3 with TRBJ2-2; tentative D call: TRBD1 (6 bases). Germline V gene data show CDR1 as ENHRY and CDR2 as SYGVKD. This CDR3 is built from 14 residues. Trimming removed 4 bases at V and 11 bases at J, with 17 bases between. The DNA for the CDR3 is TGTGCCATCAGTGTAAACGACAGGCGCGGAGAGCTGTTTTTT. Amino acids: CAISVNDRRGELFF.

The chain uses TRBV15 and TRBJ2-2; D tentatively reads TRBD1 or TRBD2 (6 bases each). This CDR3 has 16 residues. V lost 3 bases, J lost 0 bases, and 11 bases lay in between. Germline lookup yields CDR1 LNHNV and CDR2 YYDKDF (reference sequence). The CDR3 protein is CATSRNREANTGELFF. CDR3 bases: TGTGCCACCAGCAGGAACAGGGAGGCGAACACCGGGGAGCTGTTTTTT.

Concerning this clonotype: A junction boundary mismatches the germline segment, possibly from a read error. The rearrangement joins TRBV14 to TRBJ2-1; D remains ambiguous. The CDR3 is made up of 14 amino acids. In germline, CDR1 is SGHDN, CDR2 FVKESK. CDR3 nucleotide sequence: TGTGCCAGCAGCCAATTCCAAGTCCTCAATGAGCGGTTCTTC. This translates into CASSQFQVLNERFF.

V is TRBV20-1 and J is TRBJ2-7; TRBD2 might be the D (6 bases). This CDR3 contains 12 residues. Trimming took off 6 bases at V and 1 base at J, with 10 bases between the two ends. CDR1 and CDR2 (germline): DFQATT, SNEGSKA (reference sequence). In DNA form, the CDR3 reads TGCAGTGCGAAGGCGGGGTCCTACGAGCAGTACTTC. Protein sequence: CSAKAGSYEQYF.

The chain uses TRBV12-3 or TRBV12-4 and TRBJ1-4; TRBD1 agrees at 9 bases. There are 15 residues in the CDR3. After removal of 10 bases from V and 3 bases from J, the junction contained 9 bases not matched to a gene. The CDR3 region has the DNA TGTGCCACCTCGGACAGGGGATCCTCTAATGAAAAACTGTTTTTT. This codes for CATSDRGSSNEKLFF.

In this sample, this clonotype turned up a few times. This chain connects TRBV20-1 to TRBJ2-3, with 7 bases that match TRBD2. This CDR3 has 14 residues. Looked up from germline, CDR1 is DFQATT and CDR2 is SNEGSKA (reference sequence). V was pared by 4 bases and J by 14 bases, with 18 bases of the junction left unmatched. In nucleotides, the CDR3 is TGCAGTGCTACAGGGAGTTGGGCTAGCGGTGTGCTGTATTTT. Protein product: CSATGSWASGVLYF.

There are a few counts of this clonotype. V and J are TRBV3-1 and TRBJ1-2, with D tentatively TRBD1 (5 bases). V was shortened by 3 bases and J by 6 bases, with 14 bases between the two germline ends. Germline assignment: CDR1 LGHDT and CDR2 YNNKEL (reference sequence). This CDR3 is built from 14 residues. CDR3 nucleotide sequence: TGTGCCAGCAGCCAGCTGCAGGTAGGGGATGGCTACACCTTC. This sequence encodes CASSQLQVGDGYTF.

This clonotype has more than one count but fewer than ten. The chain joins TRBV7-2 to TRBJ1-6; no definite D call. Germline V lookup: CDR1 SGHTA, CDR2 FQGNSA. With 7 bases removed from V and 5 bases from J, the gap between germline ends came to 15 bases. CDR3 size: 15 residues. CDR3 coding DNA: TGTGCCAGCAACCCCCAACGGACGAATAATTCACCCCTCCACTTT. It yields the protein CASNPQRTNNSPLHF.

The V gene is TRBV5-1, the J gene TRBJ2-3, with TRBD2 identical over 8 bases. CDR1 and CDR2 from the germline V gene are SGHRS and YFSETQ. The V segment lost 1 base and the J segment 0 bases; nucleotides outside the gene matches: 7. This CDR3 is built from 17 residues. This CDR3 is CASSLPLGTSSTDTQYF. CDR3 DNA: TGCGCCAGCAGCTTGCCCCTCGGGACTAGTAGCACAGATACGCAGTATTTT. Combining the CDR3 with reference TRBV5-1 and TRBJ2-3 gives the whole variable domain KAGVTQTPRYLIKTRGQQVTLSCSPISGHRSVSWYQQTPGQGLQFLFEYFSETQRNKGNFPGRFSGRQFSNSRSEMNVSTLELGDSALYLCASSLPLGTSSTDTQYFGPGTRLTVL.

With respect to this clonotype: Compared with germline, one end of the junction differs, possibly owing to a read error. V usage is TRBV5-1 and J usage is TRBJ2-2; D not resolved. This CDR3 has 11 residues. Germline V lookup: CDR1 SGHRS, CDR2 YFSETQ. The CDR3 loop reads CASSTSQKLFF. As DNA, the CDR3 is TGCGCCAGCAGCACCTCCCAGAAGCTGTTCTTT.

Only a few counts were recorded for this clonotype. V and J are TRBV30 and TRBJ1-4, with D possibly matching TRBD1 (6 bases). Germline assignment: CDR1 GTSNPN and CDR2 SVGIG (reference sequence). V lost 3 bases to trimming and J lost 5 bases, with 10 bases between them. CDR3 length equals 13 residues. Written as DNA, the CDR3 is TGTGCCTGGAGGGGGGGCCCGAATGAAAAACTGTTTTTT. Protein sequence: CAWRGGPNEKLFF. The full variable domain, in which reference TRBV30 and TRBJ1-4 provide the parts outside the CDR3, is SQTIHQWPATLVQPVGSPLSLECTVEGTSNPNLYWYRQAAGRGLQLLFYSVGIGQISSEVPQNLSASRPQDRQFILSSKKLLLSDSGFYLCAWRGGPNEKLFFGSGTQLSVL.

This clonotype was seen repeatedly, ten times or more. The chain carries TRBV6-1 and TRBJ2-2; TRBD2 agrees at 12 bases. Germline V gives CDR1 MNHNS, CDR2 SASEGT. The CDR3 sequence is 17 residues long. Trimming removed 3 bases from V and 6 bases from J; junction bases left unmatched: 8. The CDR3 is CASSDFRASGGAGELFF. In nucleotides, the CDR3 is TGTGCCAGCAGTGACTTTAGGGCTAGCGGGGGGGCCGGGGAGCTGTTTTTT.

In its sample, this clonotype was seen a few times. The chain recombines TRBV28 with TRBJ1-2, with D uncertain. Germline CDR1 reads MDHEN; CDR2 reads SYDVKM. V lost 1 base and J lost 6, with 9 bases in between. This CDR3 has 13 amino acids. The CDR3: CASSLSAVDGYTF. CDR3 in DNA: TGTGCCAGCAGTTTATCGGCGGTTGATGGCTACACCTTC.

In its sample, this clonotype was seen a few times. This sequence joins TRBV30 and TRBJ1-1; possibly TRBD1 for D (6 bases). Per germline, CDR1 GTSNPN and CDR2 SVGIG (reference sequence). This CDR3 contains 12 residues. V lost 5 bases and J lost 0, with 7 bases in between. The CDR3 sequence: CAWGQLNTEAFF. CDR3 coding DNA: TGTGCCTGGGGACAGTTGAACACTGAAGCTTTCTTT.

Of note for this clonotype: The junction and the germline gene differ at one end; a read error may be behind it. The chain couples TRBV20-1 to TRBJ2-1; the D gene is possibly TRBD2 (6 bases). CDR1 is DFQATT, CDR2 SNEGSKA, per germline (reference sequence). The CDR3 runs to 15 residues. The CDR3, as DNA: TGCAGTGCTAGAGATCCGGGAGTCTCCCACAATGAGCAGTTCTTC. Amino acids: CSARDPGVSHNEQFF.

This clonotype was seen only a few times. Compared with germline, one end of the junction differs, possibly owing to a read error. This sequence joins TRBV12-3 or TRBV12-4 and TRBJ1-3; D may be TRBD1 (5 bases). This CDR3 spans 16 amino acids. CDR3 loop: CANSLISGYSGNTIYF. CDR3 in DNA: TGTGCCAACAGTCTGATCTCAGGGTATTCTGGAAACACCATATATTTT.

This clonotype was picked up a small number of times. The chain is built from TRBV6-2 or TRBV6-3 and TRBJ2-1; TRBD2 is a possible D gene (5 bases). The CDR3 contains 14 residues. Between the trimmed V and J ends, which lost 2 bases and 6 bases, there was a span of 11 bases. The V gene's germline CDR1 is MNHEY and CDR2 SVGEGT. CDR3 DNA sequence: TGTGCCAGCAGTTACATGCTAGCCAGCAATGAGCAGTTCTTC. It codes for CASSYMLASNEQFF.

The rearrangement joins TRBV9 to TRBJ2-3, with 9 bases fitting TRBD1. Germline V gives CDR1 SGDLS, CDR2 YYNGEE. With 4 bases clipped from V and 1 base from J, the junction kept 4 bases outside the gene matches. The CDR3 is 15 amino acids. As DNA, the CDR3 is TGTGCCAGCAGCACAACAGGGGGCGGCACAGATACGCAGTATTTT. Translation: CASSTTGGGTDTQYF.

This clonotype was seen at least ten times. CDR3 residues: CATSDTGTATNEKLFF. The CDR3 DNA reads TGTGCCACCAGTGATACCGGGACTGCAACTAATGAAAAACTGTTTTTT. The chain combines TRBV24-1 with TRBJ1-4; tentative D call: TRBD1 (5 bases). Trimming left V 3 bases short and J 0 bases short, with 10 bases between. Per the germline V gene, CDR1 is KGHDR and CDR2 is SFDVKD. The CDR3 length is 16 residues.

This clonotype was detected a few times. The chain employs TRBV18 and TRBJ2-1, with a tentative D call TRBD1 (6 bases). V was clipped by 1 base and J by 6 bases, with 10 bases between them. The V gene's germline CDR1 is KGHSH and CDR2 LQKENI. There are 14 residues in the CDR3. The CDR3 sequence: CASSPRTAANEQFF. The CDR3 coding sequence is TGTGCCAGCTCACCACGGACAGCCGCCAATGAGCAGTTCTTC.

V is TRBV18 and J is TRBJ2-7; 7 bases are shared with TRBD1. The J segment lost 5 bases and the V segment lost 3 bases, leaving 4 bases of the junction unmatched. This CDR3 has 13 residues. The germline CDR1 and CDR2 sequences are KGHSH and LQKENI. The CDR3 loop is CASSPTGAHEQYV. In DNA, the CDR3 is TGTGCCAGCTCACCTACAGGGGCCCACGAGCAGTACGTC.

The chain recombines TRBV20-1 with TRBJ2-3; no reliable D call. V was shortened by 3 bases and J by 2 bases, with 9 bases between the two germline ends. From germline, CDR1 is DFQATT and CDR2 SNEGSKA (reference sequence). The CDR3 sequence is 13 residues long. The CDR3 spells CSASRANTDTQYF. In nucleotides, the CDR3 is TGCAGTGCTAGTAGGGCTAACACAGATACGCAGTATTTT.

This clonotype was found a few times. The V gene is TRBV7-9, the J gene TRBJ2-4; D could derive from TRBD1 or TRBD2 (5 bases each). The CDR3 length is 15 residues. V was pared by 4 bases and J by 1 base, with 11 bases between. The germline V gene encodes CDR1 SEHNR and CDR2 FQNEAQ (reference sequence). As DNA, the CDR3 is TGTGCCAGCAGCTACGGGTGGGACGCCAAAAACATTCAGTACTTC. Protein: CASSYGWDAKNIQYF.

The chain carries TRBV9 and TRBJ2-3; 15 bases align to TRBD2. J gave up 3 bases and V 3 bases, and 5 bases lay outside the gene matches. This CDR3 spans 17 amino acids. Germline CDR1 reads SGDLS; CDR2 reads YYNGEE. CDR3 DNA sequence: TGTGCCAGCAGCGGGGGACTAGCGGGAGGAAGGACAGATACGCAGTATTTT. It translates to CASSGGLAGGRTDTQYF. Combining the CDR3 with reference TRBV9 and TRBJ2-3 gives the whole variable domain DSGVTQTPKHLITATGQRVTLRCSPRSGDLSVYWYQQSLDQGLQFLIQYYNGEERAKGNILERFSAQQFPDLHSELNLSSLELGDSALYFCASSGGLAGGRTDTQYFGPGTRLTVL.

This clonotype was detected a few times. This CDR3 reads CASSSGGGKTDTQYF. CDR3 DNA sequence: TGTGCCAGCAGTTCGGGGGGGGGGAAGACAGATACGCAGTATTTT. This rearrangement joins TRBV6-5 to TRBJ2-3; 8 bases match TRBD2. The CDR3 is 15 residues long. Trimming cost V 4 bases and J 3 bases; bases outside gene matches: 6. Germline CDR1 MNHEY, CDR2 SVGAGI.